This T cell receptor beta chain was identified in a study of T cell responses to AZD1222 COVID-19 vaccine. Notes on the study in general: The donor group comprised mostly white British people and more females; the analysis possibly underestimated clonal diversity. Two AZD1222 doses significantly raised spike-specific TCR breadth and depth over controls. Spike was spanned by vaccine-associated CD4 TCRs, with dominance at 160-218 and 743-854. Reports indicate that nearly half of spike-specific TCRs are directed at unmutated variant regions.

V lost 1 base and J 7 bases, leaving 10 bases between the germline ends. The CDR3 sequence is 13 residues long. CDR1 is SGHVS and CDR2 is FQNEAQ in the germline V gene. Using immunoSEQ multiplex PCR, the repertoire was profiled, and TCRdb retains in-frame clones only, with some absent. The table includes 150,000 or so clones, 90% to 95% detected once. With respect to this clone: Its antigen is unidentified.

The input for sequencing was peripheral blood, taken 28 days after the second AZD1222 dose. This chain uses TRBV7-8 with TRBJ1-1; no reliable D call. The TCR was taken from an adult who received the AZD1222 COVID-19 vaccine. CDR3 in DNA: TGTGCCAGCAGCTTAGGACTTTCCGTTGAAGCTTTCTTT. Protein sequence: CASSLGLSVEAFF.